The clone carrying this TCR beta chain has just a few counts. Antigen unknown. The entry originates in a study of vaccination effects on CD4 cells after COVID-19. In the ViraFEST assay, antigen-specific CD4+ clonotypes were identified by expansion after peptide-pool stimulation. The culture ran for less than 12 days, and then CD4+ T cells were isolated. PCR-confirmed SARS-CoV-2 infection occurred in the person between March and December 2020. Germline V lookup: CDR1 LGHDT, CDR2 YNNKEL (reference sequence). This CDR3 spans 14 amino acids. V dropped 0 bases and J dropped 5 bases, with 11 bases sitting between them. The method was immunoSEQ multiplex PCR; TCRdb's version includes in-frame clones alone and lacks a portion of them. This table holds roughly 70,000 clones, around 72% found once.

The source is a human donor who had a prior SARS-CoV-2 infection. The J gene is TRBJ2-7, the V gene TRBV3-1 (or the pseudogene TRBV3-2); unclear D gene. This specimen was CD4+ T cells from PBMCs cultured with HIV peptides, taken before COVID-19 vaccination. Stated subset: HIV-1 Nef peptide pool negative control/reference culture. The CDR3 protein is CASSQDSHTHEQYF. Here the CDR3 DNA reads TGTGCCAGCAGCCAAGATTCACATACCCACGAGCAGTACTTC.